This record looks at one T cell receptor (beta chain) sequence and its context. Other nucleotide sequences in the sample specify the same CDR3. The CDR3 is 12 amino acids. Germline V gene data show CDR1 as SEHNR and CDR2 as FQNEAQ (reference sequence). Trimming shortened V by 1 base and J by 5 bases, and 5 bases separated the two germline ends. Generated by immunoSEQ multiplex PCR, the TCRdb table keeps only in-frame clones and is missing some. The repertoire consists of over a million clones, with more than 95% occurring once and the leading ten covering roughly 1.1%. The data are from a study of shared clonotypes between healthy human individuals.

The chain couples TRBV7-9 to TRBJ1-2; D not certain. The sequence was collected from a man aged 30 to 45 in good health. The sequencing sample was made of naive CD4+ T cells sorted from blood. Subset specified: CD45RA+ positively selected. The CDR3 reads CASSLEGYGYTF. The DNA for the CDR3 is TGTGCCAGCAGCTTAGAAGGTTATGGCTACACCTTC.